Each of the 31 T cell receptor beta chains below was sequenced from the same sample in a study of chemoradiotherapy in HPV16-positive cancers. This table comes from immunoSEQ multiplex PCR, and its TCRdb copy is limited to in-frame clones, with some not included. This table holds about 7,800 clones, approximately 80% found once. The source was blood, collected from a patient who underwent chemoradiotherapy. The receptor source for this set is a human donor with HPV-associated anogenital cancer.

The chain recombines TRBV28 with TRBJ2-7; TRBD1 is a possible D gene (5 bases). The CDR3 runs to 13 residues. The germline V gene has CDR1 MDHEN and CDR2 SYDVKM. Trimming left V 2 bases short and J 4 bases short, with 9 bases between. CDR3 in DNA: TGTGCCAGCAGTTTACCCCAGGGTTACGAGCAGTACTTC. It encodes CASSLPQGYEQYF.

With regard to this clone: The germline gene is not matched at one end of the junction; a read error may be the cause. The V call is TRBV5-4, the J call TRBJ2-5; a weak D match, TRBD2 (6 bases). The J call may be in error: the DNA end matches TRBJ2-7 better. This CDR3 contains 13 residues. Germline V gene sequence: CDR1 SGHNT, CDR2 YYREEE (reference sequence). CDR3 loop: CASSLGGFYEQYF. DNA for the CDR3: TGTGCCAGCAGTTTGGGGGGTTTCTACGAGCAGTACTTC.

The chain is built from TRBV7-5 and TRBJ2-7; the table assigns TRBD2, which was not confirmed against the DNA. TRBV7-5 is tagged as a pseudogene. The CDR3 is made up of 12 amino acids. In DNA form, the CDR3 reads TGTGCCAGCAGGGAGGAGTCCTACGAGCAGTACTTC. It is translated as CASREESYEQYF.

V usage is TRBV6-5 and J usage is TRBJ1-6; TRBD1 matches 8 bases. This CDR3 is built from 14 residues. The V gene end was trimmed by 7 bases and the J gene end by 5 bases; junction bases not matched to a gene: 4. The V gene's germline CDR1 is MNHEY and CDR2 SVGAGI. The CDR3 DNA sequence: TGTGCCAGCAACAAGGACAGGGATAATTCACCCCTCCACTTT. Protein sequence: CASNKDRDNSPLHF.

This clone has only one observation. The chain joins TRBV28 to TRBJ1-5; D unclear. This CDR3 is built from 12 residues. From germline, CDR1 is MDHEN and CDR2 SYDVKM. V lost 3 bases and J lost 7, with 7 bases in between. The DNA of the CDR3 is TGTGCCAGCAGTTTTCCTAGACAGCCCCAGCATTTT. This translates into CASSFPRQPQHF.

As regards this clone: The junction shows a germline mismatch at one end, possibly a read error. The rearrangement links TRBV9 to TRBJ1-2; D ambiguous. There are 11 residues in the CDR3. Germline CDR1 is SGDLS and CDR2 is YYNGEE. Written as DNA, the CDR3 is TGTGCCAGCAGCCTGTACTATGTCTACACCTTC. It translates to CASSLYYVYTF.

With regard to this clone: The junction does not match germline at one end; this may be a read error. The chain uses TRBV7-7 and TRBJ1-1; D remains unclear. The CDR3 is made up of 13 amino acids. From germline, CDR1 is SSHAT and CDR2 FNYEAQ (reference sequence). The CDR3: CASSFDINTEAFF. CDR3 DNA: TGTGCTAGCAGCTTCGACATAAACACTGAAGCTTTCTTT.

This clone was detected only once. This chain links TRBV14 with TRBJ1-2, with D maybe TRBD1 (6 bases). Germline V gene sequence: CDR1 SGHDN, CDR2 FVKESK. V was cut by 4 bases and J by 4 bases, with 13 bases left in between. The CDR3 spans 14 residues. DNA for the CDR3: TGTGCCAGCAGCCTTACAGGGAGTAGCTATGGCTACACCTTC. Its translation is CASSLTGSSYGYTF.

This clone has only one observation. This chain uses TRBV11-1 with TRBJ1-6, with D possibly TRBD1 on 5 matching bases. The CDR3 is made up of 14 amino acids. Trimming took 5 bases from V and 5 from J, leaving 10 bases between them. The germline CDR1 and CDR2 sequences are SGHAT and FQDESV (reference sequence). The CDR3 DNA sequence: TGTGCCAGCAGCCCGCGGGGGGATAATTCACCCCTCCACTTT. Amino acids: CASSPRGDNSPLHF.

The genes are TRBV6-1 and TRBJ1-2, with 8 bases lining up with TRBD1. The CDR3 extends over 13 amino acids. Trimming took 8 bases from V and 5 from J; bases not matched to a gene: 7. Germline assignment: CDR1 MNHNS and CDR2 SASEGT. CDR3 region: CASGQGANYGYTF. The CDR3 DNA reads as TGTGCCAGCGGGCAGGGGGCGAATTATGGCTACACCTTC.

The chain has TRBV18 and TRBJ2-7; D is undetermined. Deletions cut 3 bases from V and 5 bases from J, with 14 bases between. The CDR3 spans 14 residues. Germline V lookup: CDR1 KGHSH, CDR2 LQKENI. The CDR3 protein is CASSPPSLFDEQYF. In DNA, the CDR3 is TGTGCCAGCTCACCTCCTTCATTGTTCGACGAGCAGTACTTC.

This chain joins TRBV5-6 and TRBJ2-3; D may correspond to TRBD1 or TRBD2 (5 bases each). Germline CDR1 SGHDT, CDR2 YYEEEE. There are 17 residues in the CDR3. V lost 1 base, J lost 2 bases, and 17 bases lay in between. This chain's CDR3 is CASSLRVPKGPTDTQYF. The CDR3 bases are TGTGCCAGCAGCTTGCGTGTTCCTAAGGGACCCACAGATACGCAGTATTTT.

The chain employs TRBV7-2 and TRBJ1-6; D remains unclear. The germline V and J ends were trimmed by 1 base and 10 bases, with 11 bases remaining between them. The CDR3 consists of 14 residues. Germline CDR1 SGHTA, CDR2 FQGNSA. CDR3 DNA sequence: TGTGCCAGCAGCTTAGGGGCAGTGGGCTCACCCCTCCACTTT. Protein: CASSLGAVGSPLHF.

The rearrangement links TRBV7-9 to TRBJ1-5; D unclear. Germline assignment: CDR1 SEHNR and CDR2 FQNEAQ (reference sequence). CDR3 length equals 12 residues. With 5 bases removed from V and 2 bases from J, the gap between germline ends came to 4 bases. CDR3 sequence reads: CASSEGNQPQHF. For the CDR3, the DNA is TGTGCCAGCAGCGAGGGCAATCAGCCCCAGCATTTT.

The V call is TRBV4-1, the J call TRBJ2-5; no clear D. The germline gives CDR1 MGHRA, CDR2 YSYEKL. The CDR3 spans 14 residues. Trimming shortened V by 1 base and J by 3 bases, and 9 bases separated the two germline ends. CDR3 nucleotide sequence: TGCGCCAGCAGCCAAGGACTGCTGGAAGAGACCCAGTACTTC. Protein product: CASSQGLLEETQYF.

CDR3 in DNA: TGTGCCAGCAGCGTTACCGGGACTGACACTCAGCCCCAGCATTTT. Translation gives CASSVTGTDTQPQHF. The V and J genes are TRBV9 and TRBJ1-5; tentative D call: TRBD1 (5 bases). The V gene lost 2 bases and the J gene lost 6 bases, with 15 bases spanning the gap. The germline CDR1 and CDR2 sequences are SGDLS and YYNGEE. The CDR3 loop spans 15 amino acids.

V is TRBV5-1 and J is TRBJ2-7; D remains ambiguous. Deletions cut 0 bases from V and 2 bases from J, with 12 bases between. The CDR3 sequence is 15 residues long. Looked up from germline, CDR1 is SGHRS and CDR2 is YFSETQ. The CDR3 region has the DNA TGCGCCAGCAGCTTGGTTCCGTGGGCGGCCTACGAGCAGTACTTC. It translates to CASSLVPWAAYEQYF.

This rearrangement joins TRBV4-1 to TRBJ2-6, with 8 bases lining up with TRBD1. CDR1 and CDR2 (germline): MGHRA, YSYEKL. CDR3 length equals 18 residues. The V and J ends lost 0 bases and 0 bases, in that order; junction bases with no gene match: 4. CDR3 in DNA: TGCGCCAGCAGCCAAGAGGGGACAGGCGGCTCTGGGGCCAACGTCCTGACTTTC. It specifies CASSQEGTGGSGANVLTF.

The genes are TRBV7-8 and TRBJ2-1, with TRBD1 as a possible D gene (5 bases). Trimming removed 2 bases at V and 3 bases at J, with 11 bases between. CDR3 length: 15 residues. The germline CDR1 and CDR2 sequences are SGHVS and FQNEAQ. The CDR3 sequence: CASSLSQGFYNEQFF. CDR3 DNA: TGTGCCAGCAGCTTAAGCCAGGGTTTCTACAATGAGCAGTTCTTC.

The rearrangement uses TRBV29-1 and TRBJ2-3; a weak D match, TRBD2 (6 bases). Trimming stripped 4 bases from V and 2 bases from J, with 10 bases between. This CDR3 contains 13 residues. Per germline, CDR1 SQVTM and CDR2 ANQGSEA. CDR3 amino acids: CSVAAGNTDTQYF. Here the CDR3 DNA reads TGCAGCGTTGCAGCGGGTAACACAGATACGCAGTATTTT.

The J gene is TRBJ2-1, the V gene TRBV27, with 9 nucleotides matching TRBD2. The CDR3 contains 19 residues. After removal of 2 bases from V and 7 bases from J, the junction contained 18 bases not matched to a gene. Germline V gene data show CDR1 as MNHEY and CDR2 as SMNVEV (reference sequence). CDR3 DNA: TGTGCCAGCAGTTTAGTTGGAGTGGGCGGGGGGGTAAGGGGGAATGAGCAGTTCTTC. Protein sequence: CASSLVGVGGGVRGNEQFF.

The chain combines TRBV5-1 with TRBJ2-7; 11 bases line up with TRBD1. From germline, CDR1 is SGHRS and CDR2 YFSETQ. This CDR3 region has 14 residues. V trimming: 7 bases; J trimming: 3 bases; junction bases outside the gene matches: 6. The CDR3 DNA reads TGCGCCAGCGGACTGGGACAGGGGGACTACGAGCAGTACTTC. It yields the protein CASGLGQGDYEQYF.

This clone was seen more than once but under ten times. This chain joins TRBV19 and TRBJ1-2; D not certain. Germline CDR1 LNHDA, CDR2 SQIVND (reference sequence). V was clipped by 4 bases and J by 8 bases, with 8 bases between them. This CDR3 is built from 11 residues. CDR3 sequence: CASSTFGGYTF. The CDR3 DNA follows: TGTGCCAGTAGTACGTTTGGGGGCTACACCTTC.

This clone is medium-sized in the sample. The rearrangement links TRBV7-9 to TRBJ2-7; D not certain. The CDR3 covers 15 residues. V lost 1 base to trimming and J lost 0 bases, with 10 bases between them. CDR1 is SEHNR, CDR2 FQNEAQ, per germline (reference sequence). The CDR3, as DNA: TGTGCCAGCAGCTTAGAAGTCAGGAGCTCCTACGAGCAGTACTTC. Protein sequence: CASSLEVRSSYEQYF.

This clone is a singleton in its sample. The rearrangement links TRBV5-1 to TRBJ2-1; D remains ambiguous. V dropped 4 bases and J dropped 2 bases, with 19 bases sitting between them. The germline V gene has CDR1 SGHRS and CDR2 YFSETQ. The CDR3 has 17 amino acids. The CDR3 region has the DNA TGCGCCAGCAGCCTGGCCTCTCCTGGCGGCACCTACAATGAGCAGTTCTTC. Translated, it gives CASSLASPGGTYNEQFF.

This clone was seen more than once but under ten times. This chain connects TRBV7-6 to TRBJ1-6, with TRBD1 matching over 9 bases. Unmatched junction bases numbered 9, after V lost 5 bases and J lost 7 bases. Looked up from germline, CDR1 is SGHVS and CDR2 is FNYEAQ. The CDR3 has 16 residues. This CDR3 reads CASSISGTGLNSPLHF. CDR3 DNA: TGTGCCAGCAGCATATCCGGGACAGGGCTCAATTCACCCCTCCACTTT.

The rearrangement uses TRBV5-1 and TRBJ1-1, with D possibly matching TRBD1 (6 bases). V lost 2 bases, J lost 0 bases, and 8 bases lay in between. The length of the CDR3 is 14 residues. Germline-derived CDR1 and CDR2 are SGHRS and YFSETQ. This CDR3 reads CASSFRGLNTEAFF. The CDR3 DNA sequence: TGCGCCAGCAGCTTCAGGGGATTGAACACTGAAGCTTTCTTT.

This clone was observed a few times. This chain connects TRBV28 to TRBJ1-6; D unresolved. The length of the CDR3 is 11 residues. Germline values: CDR1 MDHEN, CDR2 SYDVKM. The germline V and J ends were trimmed by 6 bases and 10 bases, with 7 bases remaining between them. This CDR3 reads CASRHGSPLHF. CDR3 coding DNA: TGTGCCAGCAGGCACGGGTCACCCCTCCACTTT.

The chain has TRBV11-2 and TRBJ2-5; TRBD2 agrees at 12 bases. The CDR3 runs 17 residues. Germline V gene data show CDR1 as SGHAT and CDR2 as FQNNGV. V shed 4 bases, J shed 4 bases, and the junction held 10 bases outside the gene matches. CDR3 coding DNA: TGTGCCAGCAGCTCCCCGGCTAGCGGGGGGGGAATAGAGACCCAGTACTTC. This gives the protein CASSSPASGGGIETQYF.

This chain uses TRBV19 with TRBJ1-5; D may be TRBD1 (5 bases). The V gene's germline CDR1 is LNHDA and CDR2 SQIVND (reference sequence). Deletions cut 3 bases from V and 3 bases from J, with 15 bases between. The CDR3 has 16 amino acids. CDR3 nucleotides: TGTGCCAGTAGTATGCGCAGGGCCGTCGTCAATCAGCCCCAGCATTTT. Its translation: CASSMRRAVVNQPQHF.

The gene calls are TRBV11-2 and TRBJ2-1, with TRBD1 as a possible D gene (6 bases). This CDR3 region has 14 residues. V dropped 5 bases and J dropped 8 bases, with 16 bases sitting between them. Germline CDR1 reads SGHAT; CDR2 reads FQNNGV. The CDR3 coding sequence is TGTGCCAGCAGCAGGGACATAGGTAGGGATGAGCAGTTCTTC. Residues: CASSRDIGRDEQFF. Combining the CDR3 with reference TRBV11-2 and TRBJ2-1 gives the whole variable domain EAGVAQSPRYKIIEKRQSVAFWCNPISGHATLYWYQQILGQGPKLLIQFQNNGVVDDSQLPKDRFSAERLKGVDSTLKIQPAKLEDSAVYLCASSRDIGRDEQFFGPGTRLTVL.